These T cell receptor beta chains were read from a single sample in a study of spatial heterogeneity in lung cancer. TCRdb called the 5' RACE reads again in MiXCR, with one record for every CDR3 protein. The data hold about 50,000 distinct CDR3 sequences, with less than 8.5% observed a single time. The sequencing used PBMCs, collected at surgery. The receptors were sampled from a female donor with early-stage non-small cell lung cancer. Both conserved end residues are part of each CDR3. Each record gives: D gene, V gene, J gene, clone size, CDR3 protein, CDR3 DNA. The D gene is left open where the match is weak. Rows give clone size only sometimes, using once, few, many, or a class for an expanded clone.

d_gene: -; v_gene: TRBV6-2/TRBV6-3; j_gene: TRBJ2-7; abundance: few; CDR3aa: CASSWTLGVYEQYF; CDR3nt: TGTGCCAGCAGTTGGACCCTAGGGGTCTACGAGCAGTACTTC
d_gene: TRBD2; v_gene: TRBV20-1; j_gene: TRBJ2-1; abundance: many; CDR3aa: CSARDKASGGYNEQFF; CDR3nt: TGCAGTGCTAGAGATAAAGCCAGCGGGGGCTACAATGAGCAGTTCTTC
d_gene: -; v_gene: TRBV21-1; j_gene: TRBJ2-3; abundance: few; CDR3aa: CASRHNPGQHTDTQYF; CDR3nt: TGTGCCAGCAGACACAATCCGGGACAGCACACAGATACGCAGTATTTT
d_gene: -; v_gene: TRBV9; j_gene: TRBJ2-3; abundance: many; CDR3aa: CASSVAPEDTQYF; CDR3nt: TGTGCCAGCAGCGTAGCCCCTGAGGATACGCAGTATTTT
d_gene: TRBD1; v_gene: TRBV20-1; j_gene: TRBJ1-2; abundance: many; CDR3aa: CSASGGRRTNYGYTF; CDR3nt: TGCAGTGCTTCAGGGGGCAGGCGAACTAACTATGGCTACACCTTC
d_gene: TRBD2; v_gene: TRBV9; j_gene: TRBJ2-1; abundance: few; CDR3aa: CASSVGGTSGYYNEQFF; CDR3nt: TGTGCCAGCAGCGTTGGAGGGACTAGCGGCTACTACAATGAGCAGTTCTTC
d_gene: -; v_gene: TRBV6-2/TRBV6-3; j_gene: TRBJ1-5; abundance: few; CDR3aa: CASSYSSGATVINQPQHF; CDR3nt: TGTGCCAGCAGTTACTCCTCGGGGGCCACTGTGATCAATCAGCCCCAGCATTTT
d_gene: TRBD2; v_gene: TRBV23-1; j_gene: TRBJ2-5; abundance: few; CDR3aa: CASSQSPPTGMSGGPSEETQYF; CDR3nt: TGCGCCAGCAGTCAGAGCCCCCCGACAGGGATGAGCGGGGGGCCGAGTGAAGAGACCCAGTACTTC
d_gene: -; v_gene: TRBV7-2; j_gene: TRBJ1-1; abundance: many; CDR3aa: CASSLGLHTEAFF; CDR3nt: TGTGCCAGCAGCTTAGGGCTTCACACTGAAGCTTTCTTT
d_gene: TRBD2; v_gene: TRBV6-2/TRBV6-3; j_gene: TRBJ2-7; abundance: -; CDR3aa: CASSYGGLAGTYEQYF; CDR3nt: TGTGCCAGCAGTTACGGGGGACTAGCGGGAACCTACGAGCAGTACTTC